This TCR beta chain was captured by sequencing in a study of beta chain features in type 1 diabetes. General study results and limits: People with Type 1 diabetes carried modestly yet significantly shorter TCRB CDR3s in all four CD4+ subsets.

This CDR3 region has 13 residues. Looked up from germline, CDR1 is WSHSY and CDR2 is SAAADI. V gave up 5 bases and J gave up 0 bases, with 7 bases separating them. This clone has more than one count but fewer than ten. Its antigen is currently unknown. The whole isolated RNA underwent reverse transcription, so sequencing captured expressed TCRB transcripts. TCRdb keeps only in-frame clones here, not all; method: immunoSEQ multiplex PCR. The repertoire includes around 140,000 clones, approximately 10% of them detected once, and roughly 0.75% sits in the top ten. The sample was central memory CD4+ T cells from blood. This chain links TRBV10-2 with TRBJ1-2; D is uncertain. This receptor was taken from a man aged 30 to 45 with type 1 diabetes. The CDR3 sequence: CASSPGPNYGYTF. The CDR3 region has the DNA TGCGCCAGCAGTCCGGGTCCTAACTATGGCTACACCTTC.